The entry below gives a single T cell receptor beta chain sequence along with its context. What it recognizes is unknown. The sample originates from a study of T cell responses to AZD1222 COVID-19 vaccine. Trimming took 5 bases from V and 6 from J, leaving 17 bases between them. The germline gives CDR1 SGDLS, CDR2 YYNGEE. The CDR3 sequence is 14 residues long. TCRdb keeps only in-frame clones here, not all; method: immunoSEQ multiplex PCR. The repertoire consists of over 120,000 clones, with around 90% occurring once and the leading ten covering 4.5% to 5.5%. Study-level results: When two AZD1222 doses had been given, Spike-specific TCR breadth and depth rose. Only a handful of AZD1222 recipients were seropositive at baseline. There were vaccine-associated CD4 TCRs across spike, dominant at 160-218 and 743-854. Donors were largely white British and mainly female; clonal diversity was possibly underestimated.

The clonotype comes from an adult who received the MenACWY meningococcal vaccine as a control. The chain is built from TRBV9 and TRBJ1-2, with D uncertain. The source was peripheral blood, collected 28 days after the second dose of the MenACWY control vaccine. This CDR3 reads CASSGEGWWHGYTF. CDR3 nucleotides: TGTGCCAGCAGTGGCGAGGGTTGGTGGCATGGCTACACCTTC.